This T cell receptor beta chain was captured in a study of cytomegalovirus exposure and HLA in healthy donors. Study results and caveats: The authors listed some 160 TCR beta chains as cytomegalovirus-associated.

The primer mix had 60 Vbeta and 13 Jbeta primers. TCRdb keeps only in-frame clones here, not all; method: immunoSEQ multiplex PCR. The sample comprises fewer than 200,000 clones, 65% to 80% of which are singletons, and around 3% rests with the top ten. The V and J ends lost 4 bases and 6 bases respectively, with 13 bases between them. This CDR3 is 13 amino acids long. CDR1 is SGHRS and CDR2 is YFSETQ in the germline V gene. Remarks on this clone: Its matching antigen is unknown.

J is TRBJ1-2 and V is TRBV5-1; TRBD1 is a possible D gene (6 bases). Specimen: PBMCs. The sequence was collected from a woman between 45 and 65 years old in good health and CMV-seropositive. CDR3 DNA sequence: TGCGCCAGCAGCATATCTTGGACAGATGGCTACACCTTC. This translates into CASSISWTDGYTF.